This T cell receptor (beta chain) was sequenced in a study of blood T cell repertoires in COVID-19 (dated by TCRdb to the early 2020s). Some background on the complete study: Samples from collaborators originated in the United States, Italy and Spain and spanned both the acute and convalescent phases of COVID-19. HLA class I and class II types, where available, came from metadata supplied by the sample provider rather than from assay-based typing. Subjects who had been exposed to COVID-19, were actively infected with it, or had recovered from it provided the deeply sampled blood TCRbeta repertoires that made up the dataset. Samples came from the ongoing ImmuneRACE study (first 160 participants) plus 1,254 subjects from 6 global collaborators. The prospective study material was composed of cDNA or gDNA derived from T cells, B-cell-depleted T cells, or PBMCs. The sample metadata nearly always contained a de-identified subject ID, COVID-19 status, age in years and sex. The repertoires were released in a freely available public database meant as a resource for research on the immune response to SARS-CoV-2.

With respect to this clone: Its antigen target is currently unknown. No per-base quality is available; no much larger clone lies one base away.

TCRbeta CDR3 regions were amplified from genomic DNA using the immunoSEQ Assay, a bias-controlled multiplex PCR. On the authors' methods: Nucleated cell counts per sample were estimated from amplification of reference gene primers within the assay. Sequence reads were collapsed and filtered to measure the absolute abundance of every unique TCRbeta CDR3 rearrangement. For each sample, productive Simpson clonality was calculated by taking the square root of Simpson's diversity index across productive rearrangements. In its TCRdb copy, this immuneACCESS table keeps in-frame sequences only and misses some clones. Where compared with another copy, unresolved V genes explain less than half of these, and the others have no known cause. The DNA was the basis for D and trimming; V, J and clone size are from that table. Here the sample has fewer than 250,000 clones; roughly 86% occur a single time. The ten largest clonotypes hold 2.5% to 3% of the sample.

Participants in the prospective study were enrolled through a virtual design, were aged roughly 18 to 90 years, and lived in roughly 26 United States geographic areas. Cohort assignment in the prospective study relied on participant-reported clinical history from a screening survey and a study questionnaire. Mobile phlebotomists in the prospective study collected whole blood, serum and a nasopharyngeal or oropharyngeal swab from every participant. Participants in the prospective study had the option to provide additional blood draws and questionnaires over a roughly two-month period. Before DNA extraction, blood samples from the prospective study were shipped at room temperature or frozen. Broad study findings and their caveats: The quantity of clinical and demographic metadata differed by source and by participant and was supplied without curation.

The CDR3 runs 14 residues from the cysteine to the phenylalanine. Just the 42-base CDR3 DNA is kept, in frame starting at base 1. The V and J ends are trimmed by 1 base and 2 bases, leaving 8 bases between them. Looking up the germline V gene yields CDR1 MNHNS and CDR2 SASEGT. The chain is made from TRBV6-1 and TRBJ1-2; matching of 5 bases hints at TRBD1 as the D gene. Specimen: PBMCs or T cells enriched from blood (not recorded which). The source of this sequence is a woman aged 30 to 39 with acute COVID-19. The DNA sequence is TGTGCCAGCAGTGAAGTTGCAGGGAACTATGGCTACACCTTC. Its amino acids are CASSEVAGNYGYTF.